A single sample is the source of the 8 T cell receptor beta chains below, sequenced in a study of breast tumors, draining lymph nodes, adjacent tissues. TCRdb ran MiXCR on the multiplex PCR reads and lists one entry per CDR3 protein. This table has about 32,000 distinct CDR3 sequences, just over 35% appearing once. Sequenced: breast tumor tissue. Receptor source: a female donor with breast cancer. Some clones in this sample may be carry-over from other donors' samples.

The rearrangement uses TRBV5-4 and TRBJ2-3; 7 bases agree with TRBD1. The length of the CDR3 is 15 residues. Per the germline V gene, CDR1 is SGHNT and CDR2 is YYREEE (reference sequence). V shed 0 bases and J 2 bases; nucleotides not matched to a gene: 3. CDR3 protein: CASSLGTGFTDTQYF. In DNA form, the CDR3 reads TGTGCCAGCAGCTTGGGGACAGGTTTCACAGATACGCAGTATTTT.

In this sample, this clonotype turned up many times. V gene TRBV27 combines with J gene TRBJ2-1; no firm D call. The CDR3 runs 13 residues. CDR1 and CDR2 (germline): MNHEY, SMNVEV (reference sequence). Trimming stripped 4 bases from V and 7 bases from J, with 11 bases between. CDR3 in amino acids: CASSSPPPNEQFF. For the CDR3, the DNA is TGTGCCAGCAGTTCCCCCCCCCCGAATGAGCAGTTCTTC.

V is TRBV5-6 and J is TRBJ1-6; 9 nucleotides agree with TRBD1. J lost 9 bases, V lost 1 base, and 5 bases had no gene match. Germline CDR1 is SGHDT and CDR2 is YYEEEE. This CDR3 comprises 15 residues. This chain's CDR3 is CASSLWGQGFSPLHF. CDR3 DNA sequence: TGTGCCAGCAGCTTGTGGGGACAGGGTTTTTCACCCCTCCACTTT.

At least ten counts were recorded for this clonotype. The chain is built from TRBV29-1 and TRBJ2-1, with 11 bases that match TRBD1. Trimming took 4 bases from V and 5 from J; bases not matched to a gene: 7. The CDR3 is 15 amino acids. Germline V CDR1 and CDR2: SQVTM, ANQGSEA. Here the CDR3 reads CSVVPGQGVHNEQFF. In nucleotides, the CDR3 is TGCAGCGTTGTCCCGGGACAGGGGGTTCACAATGAGCAGTTCTTC.

Regarding this clonotype: One base away lies a much larger clone, so this may be a sequencing read error. For the CDR3, the DNA is TGTGCCAGCAGCCCCGCTAGCGGGAGTGGCACAGGTACGCAGTATTTT. Encoded protein: CASSPASGSGTGTQYF. The V gene is TRBV12-3 or TRBV12-4, the J gene TRBJ2-3; TRBD2 agrees at 10 bases. The CDR3 length is 16 residues.

This clonotype was observed a handful of times. The rearrangement uses TRBV7-2 and TRBJ2-7; 11 nucleotides agree with TRBD2. V lost 4 bases to trimming and J lost 2 bases; unmatched junction nucleotides: 4. The CDR3 length is 15 residues. Germline V lookup: CDR1 SGHTA, CDR2 FQGNSA. CDR3 sequence reads: CASSWGLAATYEQYF. The CDR3 DNA is TGTGCCAGCAGCTGGGGACTAGCGGCCACCTACGAGCAGTACTTC.

This clonotype was seen at least ten times. The chain uses TRBV5-1 and TRBJ2-3, with 7 bases fitting TRBD1. The germline CDR1 and CDR2 sequences are SGHRS and YFSETQ. The CDR3 totals 13 residues. V shed 4 bases and J 6 bases; nucleotides not matched to a gene: 5. CDR3 in amino acids: CASSEGARDTQYF. CDR3 nucleotides: TGCGCCAGCAGCGAGGGGGCAAGGGATACGCAGTATTTT.

This clonotype was counted at least ten times. The genes are TRBV5-4 and TRBJ2-5, with D maybe TRBD2 (5 bases). The length of the CDR3 is 15 residues. Germline V gene sequence: CDR1 SGHNT, CDR2 YYREEE (reference sequence). Trimming shortened V by 0 bases and J by 4 bases, and 13 bases separated the two germline ends. CDR3 in DNA: TGTGCCAGCAGCTTGGGCGGAGGCCAACGAGAGACCCAGTACTTC. It encodes CASSLGGGQRETQYF.